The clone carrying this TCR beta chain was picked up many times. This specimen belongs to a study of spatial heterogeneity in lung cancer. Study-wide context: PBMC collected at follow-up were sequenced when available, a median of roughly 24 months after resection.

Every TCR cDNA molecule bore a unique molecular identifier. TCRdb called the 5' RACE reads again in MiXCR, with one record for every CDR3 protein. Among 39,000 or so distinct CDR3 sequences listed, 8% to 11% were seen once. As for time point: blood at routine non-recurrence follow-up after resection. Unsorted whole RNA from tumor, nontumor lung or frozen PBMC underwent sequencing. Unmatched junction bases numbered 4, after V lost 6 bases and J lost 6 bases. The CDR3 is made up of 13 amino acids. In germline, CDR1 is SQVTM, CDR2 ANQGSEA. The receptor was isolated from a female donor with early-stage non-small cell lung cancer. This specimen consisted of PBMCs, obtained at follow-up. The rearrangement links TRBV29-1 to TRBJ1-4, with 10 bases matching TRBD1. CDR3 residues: CSVAGTGDEKLFF. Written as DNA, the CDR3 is TGCAGCGTCGCCGGGACAGGGGATGAAAAACTGTTTTTT. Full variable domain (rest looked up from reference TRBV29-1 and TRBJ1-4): SAVISQKPSRDICQRGTSLTIQCQVDSQVTMMFWYRQQPGQSLTLIATANQGSEATYESGFVIDKFPISRPNLTFSTLTVSNMSPEDSSIYLCSVAGTGDEKLFFGSGTQLSVL.